This T cell receptor (beta chain) was captured by sequencing in a study of T-cell reconstitution after alpha-beta-depleted transplantation in children. Germline CDR1 and CDR2: DFQATT and SNEGSKA (reference sequence). The V segment lost 1 base and the J segment 7 bases; nucleotides outside the gene matches: 12. The CDR3 loop spans 16 amino acids. Unique molecular identifiers were incorporated when the TCRbeta library was constructed. TCRdb analysed the PCR reads with MiXCR anew, one entry per CDR3 protein. The profile covers approximately 340,000 distinct CDR3 sequences, with 10% appearing a single time and around 2.4% taken by the ten largest.

The sequenced sample was PBMCs from the stem cell graft donor, obtained from the stem cell graft. This chain connects TRBV20-1 to TRBJ2-1, with 8 bases matching TRBD2. This clonotype originated in a human donor who donated a stem cell graft to a child with acute lymphoblastic leukemia. The CDR3 spells CSARGPWAGGGNEQFF. In nucleotides, the CDR3 is TGCAGTGCTAGAGGCCCCTGGGCGGGAGGCGGGAATGAGCAGTTCTTC.